These 19 T cell receptor beta chains originate from one sample sequenced in a study of blood T cell repertoires in COVID-19. The data were produced by immunoSEQ multiplex PCR, yet TCRdb's version contains in-frame clones alone and is incomplete. This sample yields about 78,000 clones, of which 90% are seen a single time; under 1.1% belongs to the top ten. The sequenced material came from peripheral blood. The receptor set was obtained from a woman aged 50 to 60 in a cohort sampled during active COVID-19.

The V gene is TRBV6-5, the J gene TRBJ1-1; 7 bases are shared with TRBD1. The V and J ends lost 0 bases and 6 bases, in that order; junction bases with no gene match: 7. CDR3 size: 15 residues. In germline, CDR1 is MNHEY, CDR2 SVGAGI. The CDR3 coding sequence is TGTGCCAGCAGTTACTCCGGCAGGGGGTTACCTGAAGCTTTCTTT. This encodes CASSYSGRGLPEAFF.

The chain is built from TRBV4-1 and TRBJ2-1, with D possibly being TRBD2 (7 bases). This CDR3 has 13 residues. V lost 8 bases to trimming and J lost 9 bases, with 17 bases between them. Germline CDR1 is MGHRA and CDR2 is YSYEKL. CDR3 nucleotide sequence: TGCGCCAGCCTCCCGGGGGGACACAGTGAGCAGTTCTTC. Protein: CASLPGGHSEQFF.

The chain combines TRBV29-1 with TRBJ1-1; 9 bases are shared with TRBD1. This CDR3 is built from 11 residues. CDR1 and CDR2 from the germline V gene are SQVTM and ANQGSEA. After removal of 4 bases from V and 10 bases from J, the junction contained 4 bases not matched to a gene. Here the CDR3 DNA reads TGCAGCGTTGTTCGGGACAGGGTAGCTTTCTTT. Translating it yields CSVVRDRVAFF. Variable domain in full (rest from reference TRBV29-1 and TRBJ1-1): SAVISQKPSRDICQRGTSLTIQCQVDSQVTMMFWYRQQPGQSLTLIATANQGSEATYESGFVIDKFPISRPNLTFSTLTVSNMSPEDSSIYLCSVVRDRVAFFGQGTRLTVV.

This clone appeared a few times. The chain joins TRBV5-4 to TRBJ2-7, with no clear D. The CDR3 consists of 13 residues. Trimming shortened V by 2 bases and J by 1 base, and 7 bases separated the two germline ends. Germline V gene sequence: CDR1 SGHNT, CDR2 YYREEE (reference sequence). CDR3 sequence: CASSFHGSYEQYF. CDR3 in DNA: TGTGCCAGCAGCTTTCACGGGTCCTACGAGCAGTACTTC.

The chain combines TRBV3-1 (or the pseudogene TRBV3-2) with TRBJ2-7, with TRBD2 as a possible D gene (6 bases). V was clipped by 6 bases and J by 2 bases, with 8 bases between them. The length of the CDR3 is 12 residues. The V gene's germline CDR1 is LGHDT and CDR2 YNNKEL (reference sequence). The CDR3 is CASSSGTYEQYF. The CDR3 DNA reads TGTGCCAGCAGTAGCGGTACCTACGAGCAGTACTTC.

The genes are TRBV18 and TRBJ2-2, with D perhaps matching TRBD1 (6 bases). The CDR3 spans 13 residues. Trimming removed 4 bases from V and 5 bases from J, with 8 bases in between. Germline loops: CDR1 KGHSH, CDR2 LQKENI. The CDR3 bases are TGTGCCAGCTCACTGGACAGAACCGGGGAGCTGTTTTTT. It codes for CASSLDRTGELFF.

The rearrangement links TRBV27 to TRBJ2-3; 10 nucleotides agree with TRBD2. This CDR3 is 18 amino acids long. CDR1 and CDR2 (germline): MNHEY, SMNVEV (reference sequence). With 3 bases clipped from V and 0 bases from J, the junction kept 9 bases outside the gene matches. The CDR3 DNA follows: TGTGCCAGCAGTTTGCCCGGGACTAGCGCGACTAGCACAGATACGCAGTATTTT. This translates into CASSLPGTSATSTDTQYF.

The chain couples TRBV24-1 to TRBJ1-2, with 9 bases identical to TRBD1. V dropped 3 bases and J dropped 8; count of bases not matched to a gene: 6. The CDR3 consists of 14 residues. Germline values: CDR1 KGHDR, CDR2 SFDVKD. CDR3 DNA sequence: TGTGCCACCAGTGATCCTGGACAGGGGATAGGCTACACCTTC. As protein: CATSDPGQGIGYTF.

This clone turned up a few times. This rearrangement joins TRBV9 to TRBJ1-2, with 8 bases that match TRBD1. J gave up 4 bases and V 6 bases, and 8 bases lay outside the gene matches. The length of the CDR3 is 14 residues. Germline CDR1 SGDLS, CDR2 YYNGEE. Here the CDR3 DNA reads TGTGCCAGCACAGGACAGGGTGTTTCCTATGGCTACACCTTC. Translating it yields CASTGQGVSYGYTF.

This clone was picked up one time. The chain links TRBV19 to TRBJ2-6, with a possible D match to TRBD1 (5 bases). The ends were cut back, 4 bases at V and 0 bases at J, with 16 bases in the middle. The CDR3 spans 18 residues. The germline V gene has CDR1 LNHDA and CDR2 SQIVND (reference sequence). DNA for the CDR3: TGTGCCAGTAGTAAGCTCGAACAGGAGTTCTCTGGGGCCAACGTCCTGACTTTC. It specifies CASSKLEQEFSGANVLTF.

This clone was seen a few times. CDR3 in amino acids: CASSQEGGSSYEQYF. DNA of the CDR3: TGTGCCAGCAGCCAAGAAGGCGGGAGCTCCTACGAGCAGTACTTC. The J gene is TRBJ2-7, the V gene TRBV4-2; 7 bases map to TRBD2. This CDR3 comprises 15 residues. V was pared by 0 bases and J by 0 bases, with 2 bases of the junction left unmatched. The germline gives CDR1 LGHNA, CDR2 YNFKEQ.

This chain links TRBV4-1 with TRBJ2-2; D might be TRBD1 (6 bases). Germline values: CDR1 MGHRA, CDR2 YSYEKL. Trimming shortened V by 3 bases and J by 5 bases, and 16 bases separated the two germline ends. The CDR3 extends over 16 amino acids. The CDR3 DNA reads TGCGCCAGCAGCCAGGAGAAGGGGGAAGGAACCGGGGAGCTGTTTTTT. This translates into CASSQEKGEGTGELFF.

This clone was counted once. The J gene is TRBJ2-7, the V gene TRBV19; the match to TRBD1 covers 9 bases. Germline V gene sequence: CDR1 LNHDA, CDR2 SQIVND (reference sequence). The CDR3 extends over 13 amino acids. The V gene end was trimmed by 8 bases and the J gene end by 1 base; junction bases not matched to a gene: 3. The DNA for the CDR3 is TGTGCCAGTGGGGGACAGGGTTCCTACGAGCAGTACTTC. This gives the protein CASGGQGSYEQYF.

This sequence joins TRBV5-4 and TRBJ2-1; TRBD2 aligns across 10 bases. The CDR3 covers 16 residues. CDR1 and CDR2 from the germline V gene are SGHNT and YYREEE (reference sequence). Unmatched junction bases numbered 11, after V lost 4 bases and J lost 7 bases. In DNA form, the CDR3 reads TGTGCCAGCAGCCTTCCCCAGCGGGAGGGTTTTAATGAGCAGTTCTTC. Translating it yields CASSLPQREGFNEQFF. Full variable domain (remainder filled in from reference TRBV5-4 and TRBJ2-1): ETGVTQSPTHLIKTRGQQVTLRCSSQSGHNTVSWYQQALGQGPQFIFQYYREEENGRGNFPPRFSGLQFPNYSSELNVNALELDDSALYLCASSLPQREGFNEQFFGPGTRLTVL.

This rearrangement joins TRBV19 to TRBJ2-3, with a possible D match to TRBD2 (6 bases). This CDR3 region has 17 residues. The germline V gene encodes CDR1 LNHDA and CDR2 SQIVND (reference sequence). The V end lost 5 bases, the J end lost 0 bases, and 18 bases lay between the germline ends. CDR3 nucleotide sequence: TGTGCCAGTAGTCCCGGGGACTCCCCAATTAGCACAGATACGCAGTATTTT. Its protein product is CASSPGDSPISTDTQYF. Using reference TRBV19 and TRBJ2-3 for the parts outside the CDR3, the full variable domain is DGGITQSPKYLFRKEGQNVTLSCEQNLNHDAMYWYRQDPGQGLRLIYYSQIVNDFQKGDIAEGYSVSREKKESFPLTVTSAQKNPTAFYLCASSPGDSPISTDTQYFGPGTRLTVL.

V and J are TRBV5-1 and TRBJ2-5; a weak D match, TRBD2 (6 bases). Per the germline V gene, CDR1 is SGHRS and CDR2 is YFSETQ. The length of the CDR3 is 16 residues. V was trimmed by 4 bases and J by 6 bases, leaving 22 bases between them. The CDR3 sequence: CASSSGAGNLGKTQYF. For the CDR3, the DNA is TGCGCCAGCAGCAGTGGGGCGGGGAACCTAGGGAAGACCCAGTACTTC.

The CDR3 protein is CASSLGPASNQPQHF. DNA for the CDR3: TGTGCCAGCAGCCTGGGGCCAGCTAGCAATCAGCCCCAGCATTTT. V usage is TRBV7-6 and J usage is TRBJ1-5; a weak D match, TRBD1 (5 bases). The CDR3 has 15 amino acids. Trimming stripped 5 bases from V and 0 bases from J, with 11 bases between. CDR1 is SGHVS, CDR2 FNYEAQ, per germline.

This chain connects TRBV9 to TRBJ1-1, with D perhaps matching TRBD1 (5 bases). The ends were cut back, 7 bases at V and 3 bases at J, with 16 bases in the middle. Germline V gene data show CDR1 as SGDLS and CDR2 as YYNGEE. The CDR3 spans 14 residues. This chain's CDR3 is CASRGGTTDTEAFF. The CDR3 DNA is TGTGCCAGCCGGGGGGGGACCACCGACACTGAAGCTTTCTTT.

This clone was seen only once. The chain has TRBV28 and TRBJ1-1, with 8 bases matching TRBD1. In germline, CDR1 is MDHEN, CDR2 SYDVKM. The V gene end was trimmed by 11 bases and the J gene end by 3 bases; junction bases not matched to a gene: 8. CDR3 length equals 13 residues. The CDR3 DNA follows: TGTGCCGCGGACAGGGCAGGGGACACTGAAGCTTTCTTT. As protein: CAADRAGDTEAFF.